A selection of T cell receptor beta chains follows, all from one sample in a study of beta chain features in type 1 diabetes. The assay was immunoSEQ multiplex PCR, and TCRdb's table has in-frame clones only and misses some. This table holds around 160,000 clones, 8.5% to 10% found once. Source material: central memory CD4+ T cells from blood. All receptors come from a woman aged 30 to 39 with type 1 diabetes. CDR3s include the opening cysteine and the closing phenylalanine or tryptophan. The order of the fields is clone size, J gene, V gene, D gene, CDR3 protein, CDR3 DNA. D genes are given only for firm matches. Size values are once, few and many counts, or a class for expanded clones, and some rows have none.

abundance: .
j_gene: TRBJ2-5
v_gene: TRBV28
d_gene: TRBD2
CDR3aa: CASSPRGVPEETQYF
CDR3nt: TGTGCCAGCAGTCCCCGGGGGGTCCCCGAAGAGACCCAGTACTTC

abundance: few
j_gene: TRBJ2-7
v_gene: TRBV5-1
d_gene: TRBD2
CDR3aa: CASSVTSGSSYEQYF
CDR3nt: TGCGCCAGCAGCGTGACTAGCGGGAGCTCCTACGAGCAGTACTTC

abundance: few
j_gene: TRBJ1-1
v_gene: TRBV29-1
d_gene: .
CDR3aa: CSAQVGQYEAFF
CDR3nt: TGCAGCGCCCAGGTCGGACAGTATGAAGCTTTCTTT

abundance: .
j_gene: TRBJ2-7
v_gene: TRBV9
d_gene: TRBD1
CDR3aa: CASSPGQGAYEQYF
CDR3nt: TGTGCCAGCAGCCCTGGACAGGGGGCCTACGAGCAGTACTTC

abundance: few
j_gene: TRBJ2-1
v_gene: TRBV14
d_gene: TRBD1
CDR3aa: CASSPIGQGAADNEQFF
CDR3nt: TGTGCCAGCAGCCCGATCGGGCAGGGGGCGGCCGACAATGAGCAGTTCTTC

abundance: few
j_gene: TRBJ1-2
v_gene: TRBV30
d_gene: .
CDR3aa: CAWSYKTGFNYGYTF
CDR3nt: TGTGCCTGGAGCTACAAGACGGGATTTAACTATGGCTACACCTTC

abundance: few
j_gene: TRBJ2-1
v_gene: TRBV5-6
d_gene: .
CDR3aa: CASSRLETWQNEQFF
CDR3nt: TGTGCCAGCAGCCGATTAGAGACATGGCAAAATGAGCAGTTCTTC

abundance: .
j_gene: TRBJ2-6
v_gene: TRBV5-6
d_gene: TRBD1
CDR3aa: CASVFGQGAQGANVLTF
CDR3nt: TGTGCCAGCGTGTTCGGACAGGGGGCGCAAGGGGCCAACGTCCTGACTTTC

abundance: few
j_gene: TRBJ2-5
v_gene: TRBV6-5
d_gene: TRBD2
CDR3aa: CASSSRLASRETQYF
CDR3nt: TGTGCCAGCAGTTCGCGACTAGCGTCGCGAGAGACCCAGTACTTC

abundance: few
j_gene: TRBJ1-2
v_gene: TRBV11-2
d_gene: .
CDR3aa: CASGNSGPGEGYTF
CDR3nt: TGTGCCAGCGGCAACAGCGGGCCAGGTGAAGGCTACACCTTC

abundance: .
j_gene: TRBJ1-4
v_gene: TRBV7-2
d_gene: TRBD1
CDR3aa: CASSSRDRGLEKLFF
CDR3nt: TGTGCCAGCAGCTCCAGGGACAGGGGACTCGAAAAACTGTTTTTT

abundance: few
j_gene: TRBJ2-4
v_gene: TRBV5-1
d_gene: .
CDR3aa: CASSVDNLAKNIQYF
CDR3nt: TGCGCCAGCAGCGTTGACAATCTAGCCAAAAACATTCAGTACTTC

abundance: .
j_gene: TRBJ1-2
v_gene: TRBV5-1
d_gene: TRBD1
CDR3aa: CASSIGQDYGYTF
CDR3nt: TGCGCCAGCAGCATAGGACAGGACTATGGCTACACCTTC

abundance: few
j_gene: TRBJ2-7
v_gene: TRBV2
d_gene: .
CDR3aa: CASIPERGAIREQYF
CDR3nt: TGTGCCAGCATTCCAGAACGGGGGGCGATCCGCGAGCAGTACTTC

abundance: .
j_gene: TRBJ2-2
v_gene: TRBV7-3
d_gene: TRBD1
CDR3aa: CASSLGGRPGTGAKVAGELFF
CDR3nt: TGTGCCAGCAGCTTAGGTGGACGTCCCGGGACAGGGGCCAAGGTCGCCGGGGAGCTGTTTTTT

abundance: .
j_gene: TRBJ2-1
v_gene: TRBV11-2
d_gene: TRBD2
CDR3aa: CASSLGTSGGEQFF
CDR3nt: TGTGCCAGCAGCTTAGGGACTAGCGGTGGGGAGCAGTTCTTC

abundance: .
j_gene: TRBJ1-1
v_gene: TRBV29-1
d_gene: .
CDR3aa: CSVRGSGGNPTEAFF
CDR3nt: TGCAGCGTGCGGGGATCAGGAGGGAATCCCACTGAAGCTTTCTTT

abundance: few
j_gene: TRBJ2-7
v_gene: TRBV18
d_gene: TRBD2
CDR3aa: CASSPTSGKDEQYF
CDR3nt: TGTGCCAGCTCACCCACTAGCGGGAAGGACGAGCAGTACTTC

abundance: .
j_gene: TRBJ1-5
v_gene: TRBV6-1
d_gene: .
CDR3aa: CATTYSNQPQHF
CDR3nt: TGTGCCACCACTTATAGCAATCAGCCCCAGCATTTT

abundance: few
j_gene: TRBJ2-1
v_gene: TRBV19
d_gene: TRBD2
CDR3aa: CASTRREGHNEQFF
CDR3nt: TGTGCCAGTACTCGGCGGGAGGGCCACAATGAGCAGTTCTTC

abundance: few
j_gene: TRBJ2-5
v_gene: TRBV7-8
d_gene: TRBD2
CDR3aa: CASSPIGTSTYQETQYF
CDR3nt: TGTGCCAGCAGTCCAATCGGGACTAGCACGTACCAAGAGACCCAGTACTTC

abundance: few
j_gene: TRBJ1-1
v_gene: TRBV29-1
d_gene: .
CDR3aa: CSVMTRGGTEAFF
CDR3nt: TGCAGCGTGATGACCAGGGGCGGCACTGAAGCTTTCTTT

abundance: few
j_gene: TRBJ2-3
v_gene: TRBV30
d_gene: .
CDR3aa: CAWRSGGLDTQYF
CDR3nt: TGTGCCTGGAGGTCGGGGGGCTTAGATACGCAGTATTTT

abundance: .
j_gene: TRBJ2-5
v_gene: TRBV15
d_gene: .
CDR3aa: CATSRDRGQETQYF
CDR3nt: TGTGCCACCAGCAGAGACCGGGGCCAAGAGACCCAGTACTTC

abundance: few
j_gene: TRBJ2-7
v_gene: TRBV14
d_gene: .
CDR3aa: CASSQVITGDPYEQYF
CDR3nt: TGTGCCAGCAGCCAAGTTATTACCGGGGATCCCTACGAGCAGTACTTC

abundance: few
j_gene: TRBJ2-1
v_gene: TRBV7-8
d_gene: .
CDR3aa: CASSLVPTSSPNEQFF
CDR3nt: TGTGCCAGCAGCTTAGTCCCCACTAGCTCTCCGAATGAGCAGTTCTTC

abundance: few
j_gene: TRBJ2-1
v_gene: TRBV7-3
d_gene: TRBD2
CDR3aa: CASSLESGRIRNEQFF
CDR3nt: TGTGCCAGCAGCCTAGAGAGCGGGAGGATTCGCAATGAGCAGTTCTTC

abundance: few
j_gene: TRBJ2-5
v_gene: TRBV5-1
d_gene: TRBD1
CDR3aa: CASSLSTGGVETQYF
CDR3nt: TGCGCCAGCAGCTTGTCTACAGGGGGCGTAGAGACCCAGTACTTC

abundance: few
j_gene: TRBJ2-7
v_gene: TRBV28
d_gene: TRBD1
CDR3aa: CASNPGQGMFYEQYF
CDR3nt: TGTGCCAGCAACCCGGGACAGGGCATGTTCTACGAGCAGTACTTC

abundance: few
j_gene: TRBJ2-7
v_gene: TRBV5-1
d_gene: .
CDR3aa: CASSLGQTTYEQYF
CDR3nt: TGCGCCAGCAGCTTGGGCCAGACAACCTACGAGCAGTACTTC

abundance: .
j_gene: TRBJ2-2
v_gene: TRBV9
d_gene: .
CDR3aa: CASSVVSGELFF
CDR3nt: TGTGCCAGCAGCGTAGTATCCGGGGAGCTGTTTTTT

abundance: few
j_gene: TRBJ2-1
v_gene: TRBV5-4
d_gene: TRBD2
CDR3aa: CASSPRTSRHEQFF
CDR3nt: TGTGCCAGCAGCCCCAGGACTAGTAGGCATGAGCAGTTCTTC

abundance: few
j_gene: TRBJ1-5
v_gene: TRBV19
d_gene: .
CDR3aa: CASSIVGGDQPQHF
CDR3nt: TGTGCCAGTAGTATAGTAGGGGGAGATCAGCCCCAGCATTTT

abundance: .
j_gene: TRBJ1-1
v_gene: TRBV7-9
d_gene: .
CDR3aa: CASSPTRDSGTEAFF
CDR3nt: TGTGCCAGCAGCCCCACACGGGACTCTGGGACTGAAGCTTTCTTT

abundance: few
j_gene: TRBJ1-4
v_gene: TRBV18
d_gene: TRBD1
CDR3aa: CASSPGRDRNEKLFF
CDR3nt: TGTGCCAGCTCACCAGGTCGGGACAGGAATGAAAAACTGTTTTTT

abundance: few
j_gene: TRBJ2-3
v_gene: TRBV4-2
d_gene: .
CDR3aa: CASSQELTDTQYF
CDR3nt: TGTGCCAGCAGCCAAGAACTCACAGATACGCAGTATTTT

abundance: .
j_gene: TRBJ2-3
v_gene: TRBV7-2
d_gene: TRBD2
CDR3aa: CASSLVAGGRDTQYF
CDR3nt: TGTGCCAGCAGCTTGGTAGCGGGAGGTCGGGATACGCAGTATTTT

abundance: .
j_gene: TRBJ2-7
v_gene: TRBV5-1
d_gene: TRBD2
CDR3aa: CASSLLAGGVTYEQYF
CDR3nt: TGCGCCAGCAGCTTACTAGCGGGGGGGGTTACCTACGAGCAGTACTTC

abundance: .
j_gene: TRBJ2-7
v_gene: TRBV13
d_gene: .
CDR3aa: CASTGTNRYEQYF
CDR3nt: TGTGCCAGTACCGGGACAAATCGCTACGAGCAGTACTTC